Below, one TCR beta chain is given with its context. Its antigen is unidentified. The donors were adults (healthy and HIV-negative) with no recent acute infections or vaccinations. The investigators split CD4+ cells into a CD45RA+ naive subset and a CD45RA-negative memory subset. The sample belongs to a study of shared clonotypes between healthy human individuals. Sequenced by immunoSEQ multiplex PCR; TCRdb stores in-frame clones only, minus some. The table has over 700,000 clones, just under 75% seen once; the top ten hold around 1.8%. The CDR3 spans 14 residues. The ends were cut back, 1 base at V and 3 bases at J, with 9 bases in the middle. Germline V lookup: CDR1 SGHVS, CDR2 FQNEAQ. Study findings and constraints: The sampled material consisted only of blood, and tissue repertoires are likely to differ.

The clonotype originates from a woman aged 30 to 39 in good health. Sequencing input: memory CD4+ T cells sorted from blood. Subset of the sample: CD45RA-negative fraction. The rearrangement joins TRBV7-8 to TRBJ1-1; no clear D gene. The CDR3 region is CASSLGGADTEAFF. The CDR3 DNA reads as TGTGCCAGCAGCTTAGGGGGAGCGGACACTGAAGCTTTCTTT.